What follows are 10 T cell receptor beta chains derived from one specimen sequenced in a study of blood T cell repertoires in COVID-19. The table came from immunoSEQ multiplex PCR; TCRdb's copy has only in-frame clones and leaves some out. The sample includes over 250,000 clones, approximately 88% of them seen just once. The sequenced sample was peripheral blood. The receptor set was obtained from a woman aged 65 to 85 with COVID-19, enrolled during active disease.

This rearrangement joins TRBV28 to TRBJ2-3, with TRBD2 identical over 9 bases. Germline CDR1 MDHEN, CDR2 SYDVKM. The CDR3 has 18 amino acids. V shed 6 bases and J 0 bases; nucleotides not matched to a gene: 13. CDR3 region: CASREFSGSRGSTDTQYF. The CDR3 nucleotides are TGTGCCAGCAGGGAATTTAGCGGGAGTCGGGGAAGCACAGATACGCAGTATTTT.

The chain joins TRBV7-6 to TRBJ2-5; D gene uncertain. Germline CDR1 and CDR2: SGHVS and FNYEAQ. The CDR3 contains 11 residues. V was clipped by 8 bases and J by 2 bases, with 6 bases between them. In nucleotides, the CDR3 is TGTGCCAGCGAACAGCAAGAGACCCAGTACTTC. Translating gives CASEQQETQYF.

This clone was picked up a small number of times. This chain joins TRBV6-6 and TRBJ1-1, with 8 bases aligning to TRBD1. This CDR3 comprises 15 residues. Unmatched junction bases numbered 6, after V lost 6 bases and J lost 0 bases. CDR1 is MNHNY, CDR2 SVGAGI, per germline (reference sequence). For the CDR3, the DNA is TGTGCCAGCAGCCCACCGGGACAGGTGAACACTGAAGCTTTCTTT. The encoded protein is CASSPPGQVNTEAFF.

The V and J genes are TRBV7-2 and TRBJ2-1; 8 bases are a match to TRBD2. Looked up from germline, CDR1 is SGHTA and CDR2 is FQGNSA. This CDR3 is 15 amino acids long. V shed 5 bases, J shed 0 bases, and the junction held 3 bases outside the gene matches. CDR3 coding DNA: TGTGCCAGCAGCAAGACTAGCGACTCCTACAATGAGCAGTTCTTC. It codes for CASSKTSDSYNEQFF.

This chain uses TRBV11-1 with TRBJ1-1, with TRBD1 as a possible D gene (6 bases). The CDR3 loop spans 15 amino acids. CDR1 SGHAT and CDR2 FQDESV come from the germline V gene (reference sequence). With 5 bases removed from V and 4 bases from J, the gap between germline ends came to 17 bases. The CDR3 loop is CASSTSGGAGTEAFF. DNA of the CDR3: TGTGCCAGCAGCACTTCGGGGGGGGCAGGCACTGAAGCTTTCTTT.

The genes are TRBV6-4 and TRBJ1-5, with D tentatively TRBD1 (6 bases). V was shortened by 6 bases and J by 0 bases, with 12 bases between the two germline ends. The CDR3 is made up of 15 amino acids. CDR1 is MRHNA and CDR2 is SNTAGT in the germline V gene. CDR3 in DNA: TGTGCCAGCAGACAACAGGGAAATAGCAATCAGCCCCAGCATTTT. This sequence encodes CASRQQGNSNQPQHF.

The chain links TRBV24-1 to TRBJ2-7; 8 bases agree with TRBD1. The CDR3 length is 15 residues. Germline trimming cut 4 bases from V and 2 bases from J; bases unmatched to any gene: 6. Germline V gene lookup returns CDR1 KGHDR and CDR2 SFDVKD. The CDR3 loop reads CATSDWTGSTYEQYF. For the CDR3, the DNA is TGTGCCACCAGTGACTGGACAGGGTCTACCTACGAGCAGTACTTC.

The chain uses TRBV5-5 and TRBJ2-1, with 8 positions matching TRBD1. V was pared by 2 bases and J by 2 bases, with 3 bases of the junction left unmatched. CDR1 and CDR2 (germline): SGHKS, YYEKEE (reference sequence). The length of the CDR3 is 15 residues. The CDR3 spells CASSFIQGAYNEQFF. As DNA, the CDR3 is TGTGCCAGCAGCTTTATACAGGGGGCCTACAATGAGCAGTTCTTC. The full variable domain, completed using reference TRBV5-5 and TRBJ2-1, is DAGVTQSPTHLIKTRGQQVTLRCSPISGHKSVSWYQQVLGQGPQFIFQYYEKEERGRGNFPDRFSARQFPNYSSELNVNALLLGDSALYLCASSFIQGAYNEQFFGPGTRLTVL.

The J gene is TRBJ2-1, the V gene TRBV7-8, with 11 nucleotides matching TRBD2. Germline CDR1 SGHVS, CDR2 FQNEAQ. This CDR3 contains 15 residues. Trimming removed 6 bases from V and 7 bases from J; junction bases left unmatched: 8. CDR3 amino acids: CASSAASGRRNEQFF. The CDR3 DNA reads TGTGCCAGCAGTGCGGCTAGCGGGAGGAGAAATGAGCAGTTCTTC.

This clone appeared a single time. The chain is built from TRBV19 and TRBJ2-6; 7 bases line up with TRBD1. CDR3 size: 15 residues. Per germline, CDR1 LNHDA and CDR2 SQIVND (reference sequence). V was clipped by 4 bases and J by 5 bases; unmatched bases: 5. CDR3 amino acids: CASSNSGGRANVLTF. CDR3 nucleotide sequence: TGTGCCAGTAGTAATTCAGGGGGACGGGCCAACGTCCTGACTTTC.